This T cell receptor (beta chain) is drawn from a study of blood T cell repertoires in COVID-19. Overall study context: The United States, Italy and Spain supplied acute and convalescent COVID-19 samples. T cells, B-cell-depleted T cells, or PBMCs provided the cDNA or gDNA that served as material.

Germline V lookup: CDR1 SGHRS, CDR2 YFSETQ. Trimming left V 0 bases short and J 4 bases short, with 12 bases between. The CDR3 is 15 residues long. In the source study's methods: Nucleated cell number was recorded as an estimate derived from reference gene primer amplification. Assay: immunoSEQ multiplex PCR; the TCRdb copy retains only in-frame clones and omits some. For V, J and clone size, that table is used; D and trimming come from the DNA. The top ten clones hold roughly 15% of a sample with 160,000 or so clones, 80% to 90% of them seen once. This sequence joins TRBV5-1 and TRBJ2-3, with D maybe TRBD2 (7 bases). Sequencing input: peripheral blood. The TCR sequence derives from a woman aged 40 to 50 with acute or convalescent COVID-19. The CDR3 region is CASSLVAGAADTQYF. The CDR3 DNA reads TGCGCCAGCAGCTTGGTTGCGGGGGCCGCAGATACGCAGTATTTT.